This T cell receptor beta chain was sequenced in a study of cytotoxic CD8 clonotypes in ibrutinib-treated CLL. Overall study context: Partial responses numbered about 25 and complete responses 2; after a median about 68 months, about 14 stayed remitted and some twelve progressed. Sample averages reached 255,043 productive templates and 94,082 productive rearrangements.

About this clone itself: Its antigen is not known.

Looked up from germline, CDR1 is MGHRA and CDR2 is YSYEKL. This CDR3 region has 16 residues. V lost 3 bases and J lost 7; bases outside the gene matches: 10. The repertoire was sequenced with immunoSEQ multiplex PCR; TCRdb's copy has only in-frame clones and lacks some. The profile shows around 140,000 clones, 60% to 85% of them singletons. Whole-study findings and limits: Patients had baseline clonality above age-matched healthy donors, and this clonality moved with circulating CD8+ T-cell counts. Rising at ibrutinib response, clonality subsequently fell back toward baseline at progression.

This receptor was identified in a human donor with chronic lymphocytic leukemia. V usage is TRBV4-1 and J usage is TRBJ1-4; 8 nucleotides match TRBD1. The sample in question was PBMCs, obtained after 12 months of ibrutinib treatment. CDR3 DNA sequence: TGCGCCAGCAGCCAGGGTTACAGGGGGGAAATTGAAAAACTGTTTTTT. It yields the protein CASSQGYRGEIEKLFF.